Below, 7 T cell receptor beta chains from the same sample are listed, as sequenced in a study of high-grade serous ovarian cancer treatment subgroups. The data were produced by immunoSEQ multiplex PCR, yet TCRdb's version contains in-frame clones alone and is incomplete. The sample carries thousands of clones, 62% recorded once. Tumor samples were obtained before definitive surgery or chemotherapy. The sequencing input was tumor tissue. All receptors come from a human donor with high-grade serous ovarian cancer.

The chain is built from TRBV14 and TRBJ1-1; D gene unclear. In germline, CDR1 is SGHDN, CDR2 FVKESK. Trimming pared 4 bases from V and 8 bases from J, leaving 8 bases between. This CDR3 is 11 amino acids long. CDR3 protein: CASSRSGEAFF. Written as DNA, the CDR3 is TGTGCCAGCAGCCGATCAGGCGAAGCTTTCTTT.

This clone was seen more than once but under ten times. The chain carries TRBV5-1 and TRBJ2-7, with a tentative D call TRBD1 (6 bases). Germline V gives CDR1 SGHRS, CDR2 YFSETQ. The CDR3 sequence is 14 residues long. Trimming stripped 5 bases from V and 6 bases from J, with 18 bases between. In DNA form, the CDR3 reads TGCGCCAGCAGATCGGCAGGGGATATCGGCGAGCAGTACTTC. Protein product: CASRSAGDIGEQYF.

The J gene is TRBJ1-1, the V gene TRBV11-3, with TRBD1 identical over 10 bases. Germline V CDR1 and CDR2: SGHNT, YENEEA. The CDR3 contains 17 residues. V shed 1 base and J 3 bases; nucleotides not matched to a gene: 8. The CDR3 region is CASSLGRQGATDTEAFF. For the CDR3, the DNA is TGTGCCAGCAGCTTAGGGCGACAGGGGGCGACGGACACTGAAGCTTTCTTT.

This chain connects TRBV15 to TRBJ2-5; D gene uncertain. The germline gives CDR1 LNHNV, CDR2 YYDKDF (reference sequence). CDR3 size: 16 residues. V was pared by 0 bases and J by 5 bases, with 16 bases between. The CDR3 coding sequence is TGTGCCACCAGCAGAGATGGCGGAACTGCTCAGGAGACCCAGTACTTC. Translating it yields CATSRDGGTAQETQYF.

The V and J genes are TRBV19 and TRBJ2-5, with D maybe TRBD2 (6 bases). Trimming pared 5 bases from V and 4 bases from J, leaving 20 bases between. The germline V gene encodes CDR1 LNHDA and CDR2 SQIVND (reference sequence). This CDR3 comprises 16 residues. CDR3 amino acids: CASSSARTSTRETQYF. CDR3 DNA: TGTGCCAGTAGTTCCGCCCGAACTAGCACTCGAGAGACCCAGTACTTC.

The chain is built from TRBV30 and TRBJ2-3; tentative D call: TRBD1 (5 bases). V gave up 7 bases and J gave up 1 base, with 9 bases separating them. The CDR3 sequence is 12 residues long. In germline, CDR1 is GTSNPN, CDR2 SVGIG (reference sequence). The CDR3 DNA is TGTGCCTCCAGGGTCCGCACAGATACGCAGTATTTT. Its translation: CASRVRTDTQYF.

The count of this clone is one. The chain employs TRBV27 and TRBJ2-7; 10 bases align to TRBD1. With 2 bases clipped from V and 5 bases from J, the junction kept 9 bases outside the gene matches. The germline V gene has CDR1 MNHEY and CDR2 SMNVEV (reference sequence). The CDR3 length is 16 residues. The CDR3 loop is CASSLTPGQGLHEQYF. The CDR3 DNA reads TGTGCCAGCAGTTTAACCCCGGGACAGGGGTTACACGAGCAGTACTTC.